These 29 T cell receptor beta chains were all obtained from the same sample, sequenced in a study of CD8 T cells in ankylosing spondylitis. TCRdb processed the 5' RACE reads anew with MiXCR; each CDR3 protein has one entry. This repertoire shows a few hundred thousand distinct CDR3 sequences, more than 20% found once; its top ten account for about a sixth. Overall study findings and caveats: A TCR beta motif of about 8 highly homologous variants appeared characteristic of ankylosing spondylitis blood.

For these TCRs, the target antigens are not known. What was sequenced was blood, either unsorted or a sorted T cell fraction (not recorded which). Source of these receptors: a male donor with ankylosing spondylitis.

The chain uses TRBV4-3 and TRBJ2-5, with TRBD2 matching over 11 bases. Germline assignment: CDR1 LGHNA and CDR2 YSLEER. With 3 bases clipped from V and 2 bases from J, the junction kept 5 bases outside the gene matches. This CDR3 has 16 residues. Here the CDR3 reads CASSHVLAGAQETQYF. The CDR3 coding sequence is TGCGCCAGCAGCCACGTACTAGCGGGAGCTCAAGAGACCCAGTACTTC.

This clonotype has ten or more counts. V usage is TRBV29-1 and J usage is TRBJ1-3; D possibly corresponds to TRBD1 (5 bases). CDR1 and CDR2 from the germline V gene are SQVTM and ANQGSEA. The CDR3 consists of 11 residues. The V gene lost 4 bases and the J gene lost 7 bases, with 8 bases spanning the gap. The CDR3 reads CSVGGANTIYF. The CDR3 region has the DNA TGCAGCGTTGGTGGGGCGAACACCATATATTTT.

The chain joins TRBV9 to TRBJ2-3; 8 bases map to TRBD1. This CDR3 comprises 14 residues. Germline V gene data show CDR1 as SGDLS and CDR2 as YYNGEE. The junction had 5 bases not matched to a gene; V was cut back by 4 bases and J by 4 bases. The CDR3 DNA reads as TGTGCCAGCAGCTTTCGACAGGGGTCAGATACGCAGTATTTT. Its protein is CASSFRQGSDTQYF.

The chain employs TRBV7-3 and TRBJ2-1; D is possibly TRBD1 or TRBD2 (5 bases each). The CDR3 consists of 16 residues. The germline V gene has CDR1 SGHTA and CDR2 FQGTGA. V lost 5 bases and J 8 bases, leaving 22 bases between the germline ends. CDR3 sequence reads: CASSRPGIGGSHEQFF. The DNA for the CDR3 is TGTGCCAGCAGCCGACCCGGAATTGGGGGTTCTCATGAGCAGTTCTTC.

This clonotype was observed a few times. This chain connects TRBV7-8 to TRBJ2-7; 10 nucleotides line up with TRBD2. The CDR3 is 20 residues long. The J segment lost 2 bases and the V segment lost 4 bases, leaving 20 bases of the junction unmatched. Germline V CDR1 and CDR2: SGHVS, FQNEAQ. The CDR3 loop reads CASSYNTGRSGTSATYEQYF. The CDR3 region has the DNA TGTGCCAGCAGCTATAATACAGGGAGATCCGGGACTAGCGCCACCTACGAGCAGTACTTC.

This clonotype was seen a few times. DNA for the CDR3: TGTGCCAGCAGCCAAGAACTATGGCGAGGGGCTGAAGCTTTCTTT. Protein: CASSQELWRGAEAFF. V gene TRBV3-1 combines with J gene TRBJ1-1, with D perhaps matching TRBD1 (5 bases). Germline CDR1 is LGHDT and CDR2 is YNNKEL (reference sequence). This CDR3 comprises 15 residues. Trimming pared 0 bases from V and 6 bases from J, leaving 14 bases between.

This clonotype was counted a few times. This chain links TRBV3-1 with TRBJ2-1; TRBD2 matches at 11 bases. The CDR3 loop spans 16 amino acids. With 2 bases clipped from V and 7 bases from J, the junction kept 7 bases outside the gene matches. Per germline, CDR1 LGHDT and CDR2 YNNKEL (reference sequence). CDR3 nucleotides: TGTGCCAGCAGCCAACATATAGCGGGAGGGGTAAATGAGCAGTTCTTC. It is translated as CASSQHIAGGVNEQFF.

This clonotype turned up a few times. The J gene is TRBJ2-2, the V gene TRBV12-3 or TRBV12-4, with 7 bases identical to TRBD1. The CDR3 has 16 amino acids. With V trimmed by 1 base and J by 8 bases, 10 bases remained unmatched. The CDR3 protein is CASSLERQGRSGELFF. Written as DNA, the CDR3 is TGTGCCAGCAGTTTAGAGCGACAGGGAAGGTCGGGGGAGCTGTTTTTT.

The chain links TRBV28 to TRBJ1-5; unclear D gene. Germline-derived CDR1 and CDR2 are MDHEN and SYDVKM. With 4 bases removed from V and 11 bases from J, the gap between germline ends came to 18 bases. The CDR3 spans 14 residues. The CDR3, as DNA: TGTGCCAGCAGTTCCGTCGGGAGGGTGGGCTCCCAGCATTTT. Its protein is CASSSVGRVGSQHF.

The genes are TRBV12-3 or TRBV12-4 and TRBJ2-7, with 10 bases aligning to TRBD1. The CDR3 length is 16 residues. V was pared by 5 bases and J by 7 bases, with 14 bases of the junction left unmatched. The chain's CDR3 is CASSPIAGQGKNEQYF. In DNA, the CDR3 is TGTGCCAGCAGTCCGATAGCGGGACAGGGGAAAAATGAGCAGTACTTC.

This clonotype occurred a few times. V usage is TRBV6-5 and J usage is TRBJ2-3; a possible D gene is TRBD1 (6 bases). The CDR3 sequence is 13 residues long. Trimming left V 6 bases short and J 6 bases short, with 13 bases between. The V gene's germline CDR1 is MNHEY and CDR2 SVGAGI. CDR3 nucleotide sequence: TGTGCCAGCAGATTACAGGGTTCCGATACGCAGTATTTT. This translates into CASRLQGSDTQYF.

This chain links TRBV2 with TRBJ1-1; no clear D gene. Between the trimmed V and J ends, which lost 11 bases and 0 bases, there was a span of 10 bases. Germline V gene data show CDR1 as SNHLY and CDR2 as FYNNEI. This CDR3 comprises 12 residues. The CDR3 coding sequence is TGTGCCGGACGAATAATGAACACTGAAGCTTTCTTT. This sequence encodes CAGRIMNTEAFF.

This clonotype turned up a few times. The chain recombines TRBV12-3 or TRBV12-4 with TRBJ1-1; D is unclear. V shed 3 bases and J shed 1 base, with 3 bases lying between them. The CDR3 length is 12 residues. CDR3 DNA: TGTGCCAGCAGTTTGCAGAACACTGAAGCTTTCTTT. It yields the protein CASSLQNTEAFF.

This clonotype was seen only a few times. V gene TRBV6-2 or TRBV6-3 combines with J gene TRBJ1-1; a weak D match, TRBD1 (5 bases). Germline values: CDR1 MNHEY, CDR2 SVGEGT. Trimming took off 8 bases at V and 1 base at J, with 17 bases between the two ends. The CDR3 has 15 residues. This CDR3 is CASSRSQQANTEAFF. CDR3 DNA sequence: TGTGCCAGCTCTCGGTCCCAACAGGCGAACACTGAAGCTTTCTTT.

In this sample, this clonotype turned up a few times. This rearrangement joins TRBV19 to TRBJ2-2; D ambiguous. This CDR3 is 14 amino acids long. V was pared by 5 bases and J by 0 bases, with 7 bases between. CDR1 LNHDA and CDR2 SQIVND come from the germline V gene (reference sequence). Written as DNA, the CDR3 is TGTGCCAGTAGTTACAACGCGAACACCGGGGAGCTGTTTTTT. Its translation is CASSYNANTGELFF.

This clonotype was counted only a few times. The CDR3 DNA follows: TGCAGCGTTGAAGCGGGGAAAGGAACTGAAGCTTTCTTT. Encoded protein: CSVEAGKGTEAFF. The chain has TRBV29-1 and TRBJ1-1; D is unclear. Trimming cost V 1 base and J 5 bases, with 11 bases left between them. CDR1 is SQVTM and CDR2 is ANQGSEA in the germline V gene. There are 13 residues in the CDR3.

This clonotype showed up just a few times. The rearrangement uses TRBV28 and TRBJ2-7; TRBD2 aligns across 10 bases. CDR1 and CDR2 from the germline V gene are MDHEN and SYDVKM. This CDR3 region has 15 residues. The V gene end was trimmed by 6 bases and the J gene end by 0 bases; junction bases not matched to a gene: 5. The CDR3 is CASRRLAGYSYEQYF. The CDR3 bases are TGTGCCAGCAGAAGACTAGCGGGTTACTCCTACGAGCAGTACTTC.

CDR3 sequence (DNA): TGTGCCAGCAGCCCCTCGGGAGGGTTTACTGAAGCTTTCTTT. This gives the protein CASSPSGGFTEAFF. The rearrangement links TRBV7-2 to TRBJ1-1; D ambiguous. The CDR3 has 14 amino acids. The germline V gene has CDR1 SGHTA and CDR2 FQGNSA. The V end was cut by 5 bases, the J end by 5 bases, with 15 bases between.

There are many counts of this clonotype. This chain connects TRBV5-1 to TRBJ2-5; 8 positions match TRBD1. The CDR3 is 14 amino acids. Germline V lookup: CDR1 SGHRS, CDR2 YFSETQ. Trimming removed 5 bases from V and 4 bases from J; junction bases left unmatched: 7. The CDR3 nucleotides read TGCGCCAGCAGTTGGCAGGGGGCTCGAGAGACCCAGTACTTC. It codes for CASSWQGARETQYF. Full variable domain (rest looked up from reference TRBV5-1 and TRBJ2-5): KAGVTQTPRYLIKTRGQQVTLSCSPISGHRSVSWYQQTPGQGLQFLFEYFSETQRNKGNFPGRFSGRQFSNSRSEMNVSTLELGDSALYLCASSWQGARETQYFGPGTRLLVL.

The chain joins TRBV3-1 to TRBJ1-1; a weak D match, TRBD1 (6 bases). The ends were cut back, 5 bases at V and 6 bases at J, with 16 bases in the middle. Looked up from germline, CDR1 is LGHDT and CDR2 is YNNKEL (reference sequence). There are 14 residues in the CDR3. CDR3 nucleotide sequence: TGTGCCAGCAGCAAAGCGACAGGCCCCGCTGAAGCTTTCTTT. Its translation: CASSKATGPAEAFF.

This clonotype was detected a few times. This chain links TRBV29-1 with TRBJ2-3, with D possibly being TRBD1 (5 bases). CDR1 is SQVTM, CDR2 ANQGSEA, per germline. The V gene lost 3 bases and the J gene lost 4 bases, with 11 bases spanning the gap. The CDR3 runs to 13 residues. CDR3 bases: TGCAGCGTTGACCTCAGGGTCGCAGATACGCAGTATTTT. Translated, it gives CSVDLRVADTQYF.

This clonotype was detected a few times. The chain is built from TRBV30 and TRBJ2-7; D remains ambiguous. V was pared by 4 bases and J by 0 bases, with 10 bases between. Germline CDR1 is GTSNPN and CDR2 is SVGIG (reference sequence). The CDR3 covers 13 residues. CDR3 in amino acids: CAWNPGSSYEQYF. The CDR3 DNA follows: TGTGCCTGGAACCCAGGTAGCTCCTACGAGCAGTACTTC.

The chain couples TRBV18 to TRBJ1-5; D perhaps matches TRBD1 (5 bases). The CDR3 is made up of 14 amino acids. Trimming took 3 bases from V and 7 from J, leaving 13 bases between them. CDR1 and CDR2 from the germline V gene are KGHSH and LQKENI. This CDR3 reads CASSPAWGLQPQHF. The CDR3 DNA sequence: TGTGCCAGCTCACCCGCGTGGGGCCTCCAGCCCCAGCATTTT.

For the CDR3, the DNA is TGTGCCAGCAGCTTGGGACAGGGAATACGTGGAGAAAAACTGTTTTTT. This sequence encodes CASSLGQGIRGEKLFF. This sequence joins TRBV7-6 and TRBJ1-4; 9 nucleotides line up with TRBD1. The trim removed 3 bases at V and 8 bases at J, leaving 10 bases unmatched. Per the germline V gene, CDR1 is SGHVS and CDR2 is FNYEAQ. The CDR3 runs to 16 residues.

This clonotype was counted between two and nine times. This chain joins TRBV6-2 or TRBV6-3 and TRBJ2-7, with D tentatively TRBD1 (6 bases). The germline V gene has CDR1 MNHEY and CDR2 SVGEGT. CDR3 length: 14 amino acids. V lost 7 bases and J 2 bases, leaving 15 bases between the germline ends. The CDR3 loop is CASTEDSRTYEQYF. In DNA form, the CDR3 reads TGTGCCAGCACCGAGGACAGTCGAACCTACGAGCAGTACTTC.

This chain connects TRBV12-3 or TRBV12-4 to TRBJ1-2, with TRBD1 identical over 11 bases. This CDR3 is 14 amino acids long. V dropped 4 bases and J dropped 7; count of bases not matched to a gene: 5. CDR3 DNA sequence: TGTGCCAGCAGTTCCCGGGACAGGGGGGGTGGCTACACCTTC. This translates into CASSSRDRGGGYTF.

This clonotype has a handful of counts. The chain carries TRBV6-2 or TRBV6-3 and TRBJ2-1, with 9 bases that match TRBD2. The CDR3 covers 17 residues. Trimming removed 2 bases from V and 0 bases from J; junction bases left unmatched: 5. Germline CDR1 and CDR2: MNHEY and SVGEGT. CDR3 amino acids: CASSYTLAGSSYNEQFF. The CDR3 DNA reads TGTGCCAGCAGTTACACCCTAGCGGGAAGCTCCTACAATGAGCAGTTCTTC.

The rearrangement links TRBV4-2 to TRBJ1-5; D remains ambiguous. CDR3 length: 13 amino acids. From germline, CDR1 is LGHNA and CDR2 YNFKEQ. V lost 0 bases, J lost 7 bases, and 7 bases lay in between. The CDR3, as DNA: TGTGCCAGCAGCCAAGAAGCGCAACAGCCCCAGCATTTT. Translated: CASSQEAQQPQHF.

This chain joins TRBV11-3 and TRBJ2-3, with 10 positions matching TRBD1. The V gene's germline CDR1 is SGHNT and CDR2 YENEEA. V gave up 5 bases and J gave up 6 bases; unmatched junction bases: 5. The CDR3 consists of 14 residues. This CDR3 reads CASSNRDRGDTQYF. The CDR3 DNA sequence: TGTGCCAGCAGCAACCGGGACAGGGGCGATACGCAGTATTTT.